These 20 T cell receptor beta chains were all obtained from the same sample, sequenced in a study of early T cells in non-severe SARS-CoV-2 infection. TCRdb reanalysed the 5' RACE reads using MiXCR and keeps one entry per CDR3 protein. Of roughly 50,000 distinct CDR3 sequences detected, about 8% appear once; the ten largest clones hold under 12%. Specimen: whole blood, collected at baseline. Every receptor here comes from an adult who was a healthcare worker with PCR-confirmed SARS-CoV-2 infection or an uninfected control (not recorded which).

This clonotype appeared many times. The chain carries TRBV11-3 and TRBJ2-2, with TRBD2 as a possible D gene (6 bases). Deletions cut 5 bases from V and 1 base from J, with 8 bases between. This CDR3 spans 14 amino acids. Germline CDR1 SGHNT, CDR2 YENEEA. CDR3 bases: TGTGCCAGCAGCGTTAGCGGGAACACCGGGGAGCTGTTTTTT. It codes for CASSVSGNTGELFF.

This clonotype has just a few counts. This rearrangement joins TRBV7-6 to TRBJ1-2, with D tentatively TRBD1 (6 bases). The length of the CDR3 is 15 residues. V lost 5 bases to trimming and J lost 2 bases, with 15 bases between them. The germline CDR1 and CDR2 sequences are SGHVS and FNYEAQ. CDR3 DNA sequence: TGTGCCAGCAGCGCGGCTTCGACAGGAAACTATGGCTACACCTTC. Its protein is CASSAASTGNYGYTF. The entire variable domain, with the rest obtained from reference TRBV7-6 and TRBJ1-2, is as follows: GAGVSQSPRYKVTKRGQDVALRCDPISGHVSLYWYRQALGQGPEFLTYFNYEAQQDKSGLPNDRFSAERPEGSISTLTIQRTEQRDSAMYRCASSAASTGNYGYTFGSGTRLTVV.

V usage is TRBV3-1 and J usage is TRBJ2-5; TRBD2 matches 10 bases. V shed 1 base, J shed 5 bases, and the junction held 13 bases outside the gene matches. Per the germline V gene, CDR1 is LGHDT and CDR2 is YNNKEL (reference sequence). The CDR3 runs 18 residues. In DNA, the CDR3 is TGTGCCAGCAGCCAAGGAGGCGGTCCTAGCGGGAGTCGGGAGACCCAGTACTTC. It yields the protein CASSQGGGPSGSRETQYF.

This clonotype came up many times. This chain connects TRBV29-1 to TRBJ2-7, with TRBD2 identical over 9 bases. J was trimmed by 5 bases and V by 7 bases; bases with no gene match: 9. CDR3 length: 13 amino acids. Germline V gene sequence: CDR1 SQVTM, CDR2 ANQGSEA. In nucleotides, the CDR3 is TGCAGCGGCGGGAGGGGAGGGTTCAACGAGCAGTACTTC. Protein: CSGGRGGFNEQYF.

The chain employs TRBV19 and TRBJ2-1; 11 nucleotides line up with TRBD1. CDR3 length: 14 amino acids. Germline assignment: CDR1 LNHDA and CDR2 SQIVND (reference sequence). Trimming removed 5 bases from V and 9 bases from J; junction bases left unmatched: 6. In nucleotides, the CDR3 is TGTGCCAGTAGTTCGGACAGGGGGCAAATTGAGCAGTTCTTC. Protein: CASSSDRGQIEQFF.

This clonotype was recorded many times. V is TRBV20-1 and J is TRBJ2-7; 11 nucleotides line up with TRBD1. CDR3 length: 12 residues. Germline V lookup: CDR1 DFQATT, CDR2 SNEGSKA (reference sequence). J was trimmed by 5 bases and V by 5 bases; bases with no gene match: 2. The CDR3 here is CSAGQGADEQYF. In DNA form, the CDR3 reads TGCAGTGCTGGACAGGGGGCCGACGAGCAGTACTTC.

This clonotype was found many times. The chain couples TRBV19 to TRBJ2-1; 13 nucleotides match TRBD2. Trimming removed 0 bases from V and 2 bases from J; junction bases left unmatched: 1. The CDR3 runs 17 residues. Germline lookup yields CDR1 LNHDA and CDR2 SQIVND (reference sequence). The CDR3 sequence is CASSIDGLAGAYNEQFF. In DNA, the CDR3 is TGTGCCAGTAGTATAGACGGACTAGCGGGAGCCTACAATGAGCAGTTCTTC.

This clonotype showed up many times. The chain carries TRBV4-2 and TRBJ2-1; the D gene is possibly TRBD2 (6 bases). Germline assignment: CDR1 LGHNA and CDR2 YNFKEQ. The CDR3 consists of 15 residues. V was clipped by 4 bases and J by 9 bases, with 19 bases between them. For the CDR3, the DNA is TGTGCCAGCAGCCCCATTGAGGAGGGATTCGGTGAGCAGTTCTTC. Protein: CASSPIEEGFGEQFF.

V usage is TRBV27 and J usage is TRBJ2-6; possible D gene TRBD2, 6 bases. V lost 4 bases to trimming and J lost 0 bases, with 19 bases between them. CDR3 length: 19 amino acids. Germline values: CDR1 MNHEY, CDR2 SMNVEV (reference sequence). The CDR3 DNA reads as TGTGCCAGCAGTTCCTTCTCCGCTAGCGTTAGCTCTGGGGCCAACGTCCTGACTTTC. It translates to CASSSFSASVSSGANVLTF.

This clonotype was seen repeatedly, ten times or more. In DNA, the CDR3 is TGTGCCAGCAGCTCCCGACTAGCGGGACTGAATGAGCAGTTCTTC. Amino acids: CASSSRLAGLNEQFF. The gene calls are TRBV5-4 and TRBJ2-1, with TRBD2 matching 11 bases. The CDR3 consists of 15 residues. V shed 3 bases, J shed 7 bases, and the junction held 6 bases outside the gene matches. Germline V gene lookup returns CDR1 SGHNT and CDR2 YYREEE (reference sequence).

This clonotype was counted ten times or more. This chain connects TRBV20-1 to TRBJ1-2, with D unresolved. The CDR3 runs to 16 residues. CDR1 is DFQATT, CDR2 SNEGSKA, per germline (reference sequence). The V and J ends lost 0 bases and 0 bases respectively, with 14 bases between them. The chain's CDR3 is CSAREPTRLTNYGYTF. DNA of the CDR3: TGCAGTGCTAGAGAGCCGACAAGGCTGACTAACTATGGCTACACCTTC.

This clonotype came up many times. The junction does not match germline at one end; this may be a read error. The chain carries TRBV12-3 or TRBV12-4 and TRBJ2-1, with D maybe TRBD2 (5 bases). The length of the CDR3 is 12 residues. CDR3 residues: CASSSRLLLEVF. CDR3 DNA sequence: TGTGCCAGCAGTTCTCGTCTCCTTTTGGAGGTCTTC.

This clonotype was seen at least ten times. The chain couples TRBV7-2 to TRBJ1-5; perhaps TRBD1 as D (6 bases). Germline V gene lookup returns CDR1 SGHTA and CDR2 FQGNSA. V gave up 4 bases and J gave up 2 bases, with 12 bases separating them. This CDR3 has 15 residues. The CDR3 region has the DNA TGTGCCAGCAGCTCCGGACACAGGGGCAATCAGCCCCAGCATTTT. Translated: CASSSGHRGNQPQHF.

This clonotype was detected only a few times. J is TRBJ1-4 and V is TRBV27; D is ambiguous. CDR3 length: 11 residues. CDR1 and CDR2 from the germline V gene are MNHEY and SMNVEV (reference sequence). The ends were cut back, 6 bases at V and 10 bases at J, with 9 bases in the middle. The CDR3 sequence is CASSFLGKLFF. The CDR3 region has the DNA TGTGCCAGCAGCTTCCTTGGAAAACTGTTTTTT.

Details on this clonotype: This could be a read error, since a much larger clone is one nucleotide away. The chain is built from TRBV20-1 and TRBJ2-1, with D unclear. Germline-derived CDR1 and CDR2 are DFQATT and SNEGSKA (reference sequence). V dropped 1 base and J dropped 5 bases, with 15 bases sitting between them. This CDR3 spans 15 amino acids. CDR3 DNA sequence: TGCAGTGCTAGAGCAGGCTGGAGTATCAACAATGAGCAGTTCTTC. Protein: CSARAGWSINNEQFF.

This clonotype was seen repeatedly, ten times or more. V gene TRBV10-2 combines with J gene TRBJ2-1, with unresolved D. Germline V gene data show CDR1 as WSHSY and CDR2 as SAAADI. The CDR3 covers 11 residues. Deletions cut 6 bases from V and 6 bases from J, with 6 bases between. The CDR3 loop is CASRSSNEQFF. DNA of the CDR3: TGCGCCAGCAGATCGAGCAATGAGCAGTTCTTC.

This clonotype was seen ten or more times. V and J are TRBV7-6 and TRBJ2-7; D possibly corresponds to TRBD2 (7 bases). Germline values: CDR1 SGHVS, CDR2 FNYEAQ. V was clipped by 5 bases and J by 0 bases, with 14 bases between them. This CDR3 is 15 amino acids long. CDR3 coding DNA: TGTGCCAGCAGCCTTGCGGGGGCCGACTCCTACGAGCAGTACTTC. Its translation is CASSLAGADSYEQYF.

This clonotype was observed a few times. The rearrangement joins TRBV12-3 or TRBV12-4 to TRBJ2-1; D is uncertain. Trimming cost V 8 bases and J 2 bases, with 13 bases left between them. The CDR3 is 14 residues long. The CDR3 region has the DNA TGTGCCAGCTCTGCGTGGGTCACCTACAATGAGCAGTTCTTC. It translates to CASSAWVTYNEQFF.

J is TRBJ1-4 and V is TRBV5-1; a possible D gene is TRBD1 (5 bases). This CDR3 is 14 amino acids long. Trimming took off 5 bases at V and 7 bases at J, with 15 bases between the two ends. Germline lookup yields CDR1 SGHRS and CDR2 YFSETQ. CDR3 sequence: CASSLGTQGEKLFF. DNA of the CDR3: TGCGCCAGCAGTCTGGGGACGCAGGGTGAAAAACTGTTTTTT.

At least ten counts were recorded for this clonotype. The CDR3 is CASSESFFRDRGLEPYGYTF. The DNA for the CDR3 is TGCGCCAGCAGTGAGTCCTTTTTTCGGGACAGGGGGCTCGAGCCCTATGGCTACACCTTC. The V call is TRBV10-2, the J call TRBJ1-2; 12 positions agree with TRBD1. This CDR3 is built from 20 residues. Germline V gene data show CDR1 as WSHSY and CDR2 as SAAADI. V trimming: 0 bases; J trimming: 4 bases; junction bases outside the gene matches: 15.